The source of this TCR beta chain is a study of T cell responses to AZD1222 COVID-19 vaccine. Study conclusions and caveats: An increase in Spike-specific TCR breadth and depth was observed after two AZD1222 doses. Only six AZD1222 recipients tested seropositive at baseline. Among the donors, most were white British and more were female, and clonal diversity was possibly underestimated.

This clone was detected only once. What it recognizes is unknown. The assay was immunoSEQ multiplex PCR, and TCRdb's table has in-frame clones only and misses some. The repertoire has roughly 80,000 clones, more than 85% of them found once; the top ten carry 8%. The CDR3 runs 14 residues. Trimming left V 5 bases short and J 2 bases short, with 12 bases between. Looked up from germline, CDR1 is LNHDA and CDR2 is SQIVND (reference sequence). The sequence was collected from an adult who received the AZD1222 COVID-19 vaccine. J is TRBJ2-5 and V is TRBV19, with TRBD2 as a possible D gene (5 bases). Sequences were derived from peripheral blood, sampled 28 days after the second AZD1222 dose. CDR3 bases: TGTGCCAGTAGTCGGTGGGAGAGTCAAGAGACCCAGTACTTC. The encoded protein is CASSRWESQETQYF.